This T cell receptor (beta chain) was documented in a study of blood T cells in healthy people across ages. The V and J ends lost 1 base and 5 bases respectively, with 15 bases between them. The CDR3 sequence is 17 residues long. Germline lookup yields CDR1 LNHNV and CDR2 YYDKDF (reference sequence). Regarding the study as a whole: Diversity estimates from one million T cells were considered underestimates.

This clonotype was observed a handful of times. What it binds is not known. Primers used in a second PCR of roughly 6 to 12 cycles were a sample-barcoded 5' primer and a J-beta primer mix. Each cDNA molecule was tagged by a template-switch adaptor that had 12 random nucleotides. Every sample gave at least 2.5 million paired-end reads containing CDR3. Via MiXCR, TCRdb re-called the 5' RACE reads, giving one row per CDR3 protein. The sample yields over 750,000 distinct CDR3 sequences, around 25% seen once. The sample was also reused in another study, on T cells of mothers and their children. From that report: Nine systemically healthy Caucasian donors: three mothers, six children.

This receptor was obtained from a boy between 5 and 17 years old in good health. Sequencing was performed on blood. The chain combines TRBV15 with TRBJ1-6; possible D gene TRBD1, 5 bases. The chain's CDR3 is CATSRGLRDLNNSPLHF. The CDR3 coding sequence is TGTGCCACCAGCAGAGGACTCCGGGACTTGAATAATTCACCCCTCCACTTT.